The sequence of this T cell receptor beta chain was determined in a study of T cells in Graves' hyperthyroidism and ophthalmopathy. Whole-study findings and limits: Blood shared most expanded thyroid clonotypes above 0.001.

Remarks on this clonotype: What it binds is not known. A much larger clone differs from this one at a single base, so this may be a read error.

The germline V gene encodes CDR1 SGHRS and CDR2 YFSETQ. The CDR3 is 12 residues long. Trimming shortened V by 2 bases and J by 7 bases, and 10 bases separated the two germline ends. The TCR beta CDR3 regions underwent amplification using RNA transcripts as the source. In the first-round RT-PCR of the TCR CDR3, the HTBI primer set was used. TCRdb recomputed calls from the multiplex PCR reads with MiXCR, one row per CDR3 protein. The top ten clones hold about 29% of a sample with about 500,000 distinct CDR3 sequences, around 16% of them seen once. The TCR originated in a young woman with Graves' ophthalmopathy. This chain joins TRBV5-1 and TRBJ2-7; D possibly corresponds to TRBD1 (5 bases). Sample: blood. CDR3: CASSFDRREQYF. In DNA form, the CDR3 reads TGCGCCAGCAGCTTTGACAGACGAGAGCAGTACTTC.